This T cell receptor (beta chain) derives from a study of OX40 agonist ivuxolimab in advanced cancers. Study summary: Three patients responded partially, comprising one with hepatocellular carcinoma and two with cutaneous melanoma. The study, taken as a whole, reports: The CD4+ and CD8+ T cells in the blood had expanded clonally by week 6 at 0.1 to 3.0 mg/kg.

Regarding this clone: Its antigen is not identified.

The method was immunoSEQ multiplex PCR; TCRdb's version includes in-frame clones alone and lacks a portion of them. The table includes more than 45,000 clones, roughly 80% detected once. Sequenced here: CD4+ or CD8+ T cells sorted from blood, sampled in a trial of the OX40 agonist ivuxolimab. The clonotype comes from an adult with an advanced solid tumor such as melanoma, head and neck, liver or kidney cancer.

The CDR3 region has the DNA TGTGCCAGCAGCTCCAAGCGGGAGGCAGAGACCCAGTACTTC. Translated: CASSSKREAETQYF. The chain employs TRBV5-4 and TRBJ2-5; TRBD2 matches 9 bases. This CDR3 is built from 14 residues. Per germline, CDR1 SGHNT and CDR2 YYREEE (reference sequence). Losses at the gene ends were 3 bases for V and 4 bases for J; bases not matched to a gene: 4.